Following are 15 T cell receptor beta chains from one sample sequenced in a study of blood T cell repertoires in COVID-19. Profiled with immunoSEQ multiplex PCR; TCRdb holds only in-frame clones, not every one. Among tens of thousands of clones, 80% to 90% were seen once, and the ten largest hold about 5%. Sample: peripheral blood. The receptors stem from a human donor in a cohort sampled during active COVID-19.

This sequence joins TRBV3-1 (or the pseudogene TRBV3-2) and TRBJ1-5, with 11 bases lining up with TRBD1. Germline lookup yields CDR1 LGHDT and CDR2 YNNKEL (reference sequence). The CDR3 covers 15 residues. After removal of 5 bases from V and 6 bases from J, the junction contained 6 bases not matched to a gene. In DNA form, the CDR3 reads TGTGCCAGCAGCAAAAGCGGGACAGGGGGTCAGCCCCAGCATTTT. The encoded protein is CASSKSGTGGQPQHF.

The genes are TRBV6-2 or TRBV6-3 and TRBJ2-6, with 9 bases lining up with TRBD1. The V gene end was trimmed by 6 bases and the J gene end by 0 bases; junction bases not matched to a gene: 6. Germline loops: CDR1 MNHEY, CDR2 SVGEGT. The CDR3 is 17 amino acids. The CDR3 region has the DNA TGTGCCAGCAGCCGACAGGGGGTGATCTCTGGGGCCAACGTCCTGACTTTC. As protein: CASSRQGVISGANVLTF.

The rearrangement joins TRBV18 to TRBJ2-7; the match to TRBD2 covers 9 bases. The V segment lost 0 bases and the J segment 4 bases; nucleotides outside the gene matches: 10. The CDR3 consists of 17 residues. CDR1 is KGHSH, CDR2 LQKENI, per germline. The DNA for the CDR3 is TGTGCCAGCTCACCACCCTCGCGGGGGGGCCTCTTATACGAGCAGTACTTC. Encoded protein: CASSPPSRGGLLYEQYF. The variable domain in full, completed from reference TRBV18 and TRBJ2-7, reads NAGVMQNPRHLVRRRGQEARLRCSPMKGHSHVYWYRQLPEEGLKFMVYLQKENIIDESGMPKERFSAEFPKEGPSILRIQQVVRGDSAAYFCASSPPSRGGLLYEQYFGPGTRLTVT.

The chain employs TRBV28 and TRBJ1-5, with D hard to call. The CDR3 has 14 residues. V was trimmed by 5 bases and J by 2 bases, leaving 10 bases between them. CDR1 and CDR2 (germline): MDHEN, SYDVKM. The CDR3 protein is CASSLRMGNQPQHF. The DNA for the CDR3 is TGTGCCAGCAGTCTCAGAATGGGCAATCAGCCCCAGCATTTT. Combining the CDR3 with reference TRBV28 and TRBJ1-5 gives the whole variable domain DVKVTQSSRYLVKRTGEKVFLECVQDMDHENMFWYRQDPGLGLRLIYFSYDVKMKEKGDIPEGYSVSREKKERFSLILESASTNQTSMYLCASSLRMGNQPQHFGDGTRLSIL.

This chain connects TRBV5-6 to TRBJ1-6; 7 nucleotides agree with TRBD1. V was clipped by 4 bases and J by 7 bases; unmatched bases: 14. The germline CDR1 and CDR2 sequences are SGHDT and YYEEEE. This CDR3 is built from 17 residues. Here the CDR3 DNA reads TGTGCCAGCAGCCCGCGTGGTCCGGGACAGAGGAATTCACCCCTCCACTTT. Its protein is CASSPRGPGQRNSPLHF.

The chain joins TRBV19 to TRBJ1-2, with 8 nucleotides matching TRBD1. Trimming removed 7 bases from V and 0 bases from J; junction bases left unmatched: 7. CDR3 size: 15 residues. CDR1 is LNHDA, CDR2 SQIVND, per germline (reference sequence). The CDR3 nucleotides read TGTGCCAGTACCGCTCAGGGGGCAGCTAACTATGGCTACACCTTC. Translated, it gives CASTAQGAANYGYTF. The full variable domain, with the rest looked up from reference TRBV19 and TRBJ1-2, is DGGITQSPKYLFRKEGQNVTLSCEQNLNHDAMYWYRQDPGQGLRLIYYSQIVNDFQKGDIAEGYSVSREKKESFPLTVTSAQKNPTAFYLCASTAQGAANYGYTFGSGTRLTVV.

The chain carries TRBV10-1 and TRBJ2-7, with 14 bases lining up with TRBD2. Germline V lookup: CDR1 WNHNN, CDR2 SYGVQD (reference sequence). CDR3 length: 17 amino acids. V shed 6 bases, J shed 2 bases, and the junction held 9 bases outside the gene matches. The CDR3 coding sequence is TGCGCCAGCAGCCCCGGGACTAGCGGGAGAGCTGCCTACGAGCAGTACTTC. Encoded protein: CASSPGTSGRAAYEQYF.

The chain links TRBV3-1 (or the pseudogene TRBV3-2) to TRBJ2-5; 9 positions agree with TRBD2. Per the germline V gene, CDR1 is LGHDT and CDR2 is YNNKEL (reference sequence). Trimming cost V 4 bases and J 3 bases; bases outside gene matches: 12. The CDR3 has 17 residues. CDR3 protein: CASSPRPGLATEETQYF. DNA for the CDR3: TGTGCCAGCAGCCCCCGACCGGGACTAGCAACCGAAGAGACCCAGTACTTC.

This clone has just one count. The chain is built from TRBV4-3 and TRBJ1-4; maybe TRBD1 (5 bases). Germline V gene lookup returns CDR1 LGHNA and CDR2 YSLEER. V was cut by 2 bases and J by 7 bases, with 14 bases left in between. This CDR3 contains 15 residues. CDR3 loop: CASSQLQGTGEKLFF. CDR3 nucleotide sequence: TGCGCCAGCAGCCAACTTCAGGGTACGGGTGAAAAACTGTTTTTT.

This chain uses TRBV28 with TRBJ2-2; D not resolved. The V gene's germline CDR1 is MDHEN and CDR2 SYDVKM. The CDR3 spans 11 residues. The V end was cut by 6 bases, the J end by 3 bases, with 2 bases between. In DNA form, the CDR3 reads TGTGCCAGCAGCTACACCGGGGAGCTGTTTTTT. It is translated as CASSYTGELFF.

This clone was counted once. The CDR3 loop reads CASSEQGAGTGGYTF. CDR3 bases: TGTGCCAGCAGTGAGCAAGGCGCGGGGACAGGTGGCTACACCTTC. The rearrangement uses TRBV6-4 and TRBJ1-2; the match to TRBD1 covers 8 bases. The CDR3 runs to 15 residues. The germline V gene has CDR1 MRHNA and CDR2 SNTAGT. J lost 7 bases, V lost 3 bases, and 10 bases had no gene match.

V and J are TRBV2 and TRBJ1-5; a weak D match, TRBD1 (5 bases). CDR1 and CDR2 (germline): SNHLY, FYNNEI. V was shortened by 2 bases and J by 6 bases, with 8 bases between the two germline ends. The CDR3 sequence is 13 residues long. The CDR3 protein is CASSETGLQPQHF. The DNA of the CDR3 is TGTGCCAGCAGTGAAACAGGTCTTCAGCCCCAGCATTTT. Based on the CDR3 plus reference TRBV2 and TRBJ1-5, the full variable domain is EPEVTQTPSHQVTQMGQEVILRCVPISNHLYFYWYRQILGQKVEFLVSFYNNEISEKSEIFDDQFSVERPDGSNFTLKIRSTKLEDSAMYFCASSETGLQPQHFGDGTRLSIL.

The chain links TRBV18 to TRBJ1-2; 7 bases match TRBD1. The CDR3 extends over 15 amino acids. The ends lost 4 bases at V and 4 bases at J; junction bases unmatched: 9. CDR1 KGHSH and CDR2 LQKENI come from the germline V gene. The CDR3 here is CASSLEEGGSYGYTF. The CDR3, as DNA: TGTGCCAGCTCACTTGAGGAAGGGGGCAGCTATGGCTACACCTTC.

This chain uses TRBV21-1 with TRBJ2-5; TRBD1 is the table's D call, not checked against the DNA. TRBV21-1 is noted as a pseudogene. This CDR3 has 18 amino acids. This CDR3 is CASSKKTRQGCVQETQYF. DNA for the CDR3: TGTGCCAGCAGCAAAAAAACTAGACAGGGGTGTGTTCAAGAGACCCAGTACTTC.

This rearrangement joins TRBV7-9 to TRBJ1-4, with D possibly TRBD1 on 5 matching bases. CDR1 and CDR2 (germline): SEHNR, FQNEAQ (reference sequence). The CDR3 is 15 amino acids. V was cut by 5 bases and J by 6 bases, with 16 bases left in between. CDR3 sequence reads: CASSTTTIRDEKLFF. DNA of the CDR3: TGTGCCAGCAGCACCACCACCATCAGGGATGAAAAACTGTTTTTT.